This T cell receptor (beta chain) came from a study of cytomegalovirus exposure and HLA in healthy donors (dated by TCRdb to about 2017). With regard to the full study: According to an earlier analysis of around 600 of the donors, roughly 180 million T cells yielded 95 million to 140 million unique TCR beta sequences and around 280 Gb of sequence data. The number of donors typed differed by locus, with 629-630 for A, B, C, DRB1 and DQB1, roughly 520 for DQA1, 600 to 610 for DPA1, and some 440 for DPB1. HLA typing included class I and class II loci at four-digit resolution. Roughly 5 DR-DQ haplotypes were handled as single units for association and clustering, since linkage in the cohort was strong. Among about 410 genotyped donors of the cohort, an average of roughly 230,000 unique TCR beta nucleotide sequences was sequenced per donor, of which about 18% were non-productive. An earlier analysis of around 540 of the donors applied high-throughput TCR beta sequencing to assess whether each TCR beta V gene segment acted as functional or pseudogenic. Donor age, sex, ethnicity and CMV serostatus were collected together with the repertoire data. The study aimed to test whether cataloging public T cell receptors could reveal signatures of past pathogen exposure. A later genetic analysis took genome-wide SNP genotypes for about 55% of the 666 donors and used that subset as a discovery cohort. Of the 300 to 500 genotyped donors, 65% to 90% were placed in the genetic ancestry cluster associated with self-reported Caucasian donors. The study profiled the T cell repertoires of 500 to 800 subjects by immunosequencing and related them to cytomegalovirus serostatus. All discovery cohort repertoires had been generated using a single sequencing platform. To predict cytomegalovirus infection status, the study brought together high-throughput TCR immunosequencing, statistical association of individual TCRs with disease status, and machine learning. The later analysis used no new phenotypic data to find candidate immune exposures, relying instead on TCR beta sequences and their occurrence across donors. A later analysis re-analyzed previously published TCR beta repertoires from several hundred donors and added high-resolution HLA genotyping to study TCR occurrence patterns. Besides the first cohort of under 700 subjects, a separate validation cohort made up of 120 different subjects was used. An early release that covered some 640 HLA-typed donors contained around 330 gigabases of sequencing data and around 85 million unique TCR sequences.

The cohort comprised fewer than 750 healthy bone marrow donors. At the time of sampling, all cohort members were nominally healthy, though unrecorded immune exposures were likely present. The donor tested CMV seropositive, placing the donor among the 250 to 300 seropositive members of the cohort. Every donor gave a peripheral blood sample, and the peripheral blood mononuclear cells from that sample were used for TCR beta sequencing. Genomic DNA extraction from the blood cell samples was performed with the Qiagen DNeasy Blood Extraction Kit. Clipping removes 3 bases from V and 3 bases from J, with 2 as the unmatched junction base count. Looking up the germline V gene (reference sequence) yields CDR1 GTSNPN and CDR2 SVGIG. The CDR3 spans 12 residues, from the cysteine through the phenylalanine. The DNA shown is the 36-base CDR3, in frame from base 1. In the case of this clone: The target of this receptor is not known. No much larger clonotype is one base removed from it; base qualities were not supplied.

The investigation overall reported the following: Some IMGT-functional V segments, including TRBV6-2 and TRBV6-3, could not be distinguished by the 87-base-pair reads and were therefore excluded. When HLA alleles, especially DR and DQ, strongly co-occurred, attributing TCR associations to individual alleles was difficult. Cytomegalovirus status was reported to be diagnosed by the classifier with high specificity and sensitivity in both the original and validation cohorts. In a later analysis, more than 15,000 TCR beta sequences were associated with specific HLA alleles at a false discovery rate of 0.05. A group of highly shared sequence variants was considered likely to be a technical artifact of the sequencing pipeline. In a later analysis, the rate of TCR association differed among HLA loci, with DRB1 alleles having the most associated TCRs and HLA-C alleles having the fewest. Correlated functional status among segregating V segments might be attributable to linkage disequilibrium, but an unknown experimental factor could not be ruled out. Only TCR beta chains were sequenced in this cohort, and the absence of alpha or paired-chain data limited detectable features. Sequencing depth was assumed to be roughly uniform across donors in the presence/absence analyses, though that assumption may not hold. A further reported finding was that TCR beta sequences accurately predicted the HLA-A and HLA-B alleles for most subjects in the first cohort. While some public TCRs were present in many individuals, most TCR sequences turned up only very rarely across donors. In vitro tests confirmed that a few of the cytomegalovirus-associated TCR beta chains recognize cytomegalovirus antigens. Because HLA typing was unavailable for some donors at each locus, only the typed subset was used in association tests. V-gene and J-gene trimming of TCR beta chains was associated with a missense DCLRE1C variant in a later genetic analysis, and the association was replicated in an independent cohort. A total of 150 or so TCR beta chains were listed by the study as associated with cytomegalovirus. In an earlier analysis of roughly 560 of the donors, most TCR beta V segments were observed in productive rearrangements about 87% or about 30% of the time, broadly matching IMGT annotations. The earlier analysis of 587 of the donors excluded seventeen rarely observed V segments, including chromosome 9 orphons, because counts were too low. The authors suggested that the approach could potentially be extended to other disease states and immunological phenotypes. CMV serostatus was the only immune exposure information available for the cohort. A later analysis found that most CMV-associated TCR beta chains appeared HLA-restricted, with HLA associations seemingly driven largely by CMV exposure. In a later analysis, HLA-associated TCR beta chains showed more clonal expansion and lower generation probabilities than non-associated chains that were equally common. A later genetic analysis reported fewer N-insertions in productive TCRs among donors in an Asian-associated ancestry cluster than the roughly 700-donor mean. A later analysis reported that several top co-occurrence clusters appeared linked to parvovirus B19, influenza, CMV and Epstein-Barr virus.

The library came from the immunoSEQ multiplex PCR assay. The multiplex PCR relied on a mix of 60 forward primers for TCR Vbeta segments and 13 reverse primers for TCR Jbeta segments. Amplification of the CDR3 region of rearranged TCR beta genes was performed with a multiplex PCR assay on genomic DNA. The amplified TCR beta libraries were sequenced on the Illumina HiSeq System as 87-base-pair reads. Concerning the study's data processing: A later analysis counted about 80 million unique TCR beta chains across the 666 repertoires, and 10 million to 12 million of these chains were shared by at least two donors. A nearest-neighbor algorithm error-corrected the raw reads and collapsed the reads into unique sequences, merging closely related sequences to remove PCR and sequencing errors. CDR3 sequences were aligned to IMGT reference sequences to assign V, D and J gene segments. Each retained sequence needed at least a six-nucleotide match to both a V gene segment and a J gene segment. A rearrangement was called productive if the CDR3 had no stop codons and remained in frame with V and J, and every other rearrangement was called non-productive. CDR3 was defined according to IMGT convention as the region running from the second conserved V-encoded cysteine to the conserved J-encoded phenylalanine. Sequences without an unambiguous match to a single V gene segment were excluded from the earlier analysis of 450 to 650 of the donors. An earlier analysis of about 600 of the donors called V segments functional above 56.7% productive rearrangements and segregating when the between-donor standard deviation exceeded 5%. A statistical classification framework was built to diagnose cytomegalovirus status from the catalog of TCR beta chain sequences. A later analysis assigned V and J genes by comparing TCR nucleotide sequences with IMGT/GENE-DB human TR gene sequences. Using the TCRdist pipeline, a later analysis assigned CDR3 sequences along with most-parsimonious VDJ recombination scenarios. In a later analysis, each TCR beta chain was defined by its CDR3 amino acid sequence together with its V-gene family, and reads lacking a unique V-gene family were excluded. As a way to deal with suspected cross-contamination and a sequencing artifact, a later analysis dropped hundreds of nucleotide sequences that were highly shared and had low generation probability. In a later analysis, a clonal expansion index for each public chain was calculated from normalized within-repertoire ranks of inferred template counts. Generation probabilities in a later analysis came from a VDJ recombination model fitted to out-of-frame rearrangements, and those results were checked against IGoR. A later analysis scored TCR-TCR, TCR-HLA and TCR-CMV co-occurrence with hypergeometric tests, applying a repertoire-size bias correction to TCR pairs. To estimate false discovery rates, a later analysis permuted the HLA or CMV assignments 20 times. A later analysis grouped co-occurring TCRs with DBSCAN, adding TCRdist sequence similarity when clustering within HLA-allele-positive subsets. Repertoires with fewer than 30,000 or more than 120,000 public chains were left out of co-occurrence clustering, as were a handful of repertoires with anomalous nucleotide sharing. The table comes from immuneACCESS by way of TCRdb, which keeps in-frame sequences with V and J called. Part of the clones is missing from these tables; in studies checked, under half for an unresolved V gene and the rest for unknown reasons. V, J and clone size are taken as reported in that table, and D and trimming were inferred from the DNA itself. For this sample the table gives about 160,000 clones, of which roughly 80% were detected only once. The leading ten clones occupy around 6.5% of the sample.

The specimen was PBMCs. The chain employs TRBV30 and TRBJ2-7; 7 junctional bases match TRBD2. The clonotype originates from a male donor in good health and CMV-seropositive. The nucleotide sequence is TGTGCCTGGAGGAGCGGGATCTACGAGCAGTACTTC. Translated, this is CAWRSGIYEQYF.